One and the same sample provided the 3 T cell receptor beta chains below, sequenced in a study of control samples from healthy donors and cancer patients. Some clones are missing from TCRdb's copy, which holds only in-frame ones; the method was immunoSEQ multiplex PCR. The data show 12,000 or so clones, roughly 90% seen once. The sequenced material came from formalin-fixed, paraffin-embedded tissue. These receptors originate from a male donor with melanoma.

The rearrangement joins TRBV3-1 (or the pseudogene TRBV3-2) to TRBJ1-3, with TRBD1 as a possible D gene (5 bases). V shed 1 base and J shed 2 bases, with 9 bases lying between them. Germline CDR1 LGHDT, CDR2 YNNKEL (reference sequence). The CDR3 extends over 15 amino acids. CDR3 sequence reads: CASSQGGWAGNTIYF. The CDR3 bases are TGTGCCAGCAGCCAAGGGGGCTGGGCTGGAAACACCATATATTTT.

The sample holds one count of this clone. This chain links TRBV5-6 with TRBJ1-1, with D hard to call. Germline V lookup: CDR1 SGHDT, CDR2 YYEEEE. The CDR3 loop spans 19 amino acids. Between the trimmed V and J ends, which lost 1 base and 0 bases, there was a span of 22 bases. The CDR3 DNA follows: TGTGCCAGCAGCTTGTATCTCCTTCCAGATTTCTTCATGAACACTGAAGCTTTCTTT. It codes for CASSLYLLPDFFMNTEAFF.

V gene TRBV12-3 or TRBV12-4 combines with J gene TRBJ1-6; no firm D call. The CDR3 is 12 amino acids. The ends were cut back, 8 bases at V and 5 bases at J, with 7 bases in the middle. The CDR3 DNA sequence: TGTGCCAGCTCAGAGCATAATTCACCCCTCCACTTT. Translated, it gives CASSEHNSPLHF.